This T cell receptor beta chain was found in a study of regulatory T cells in long-lasting Graves disease. According to the study, TCR beta libraries were built with iRepertoire HTBI primers and CDR3-region Arm-PCR. TCRdb re-derived calls from the multiplex PCR reads in MiXCR, one entry per CDR3 protein. The sample has approximately 690,000 distinct CDR3 sequences, around 30% seen once; the top ten hold about 42%. This clonotype was picked up a small number of times. V lost 0 bases and J lost 5, with 11 bases in between. CDR1 is LGHNA and CDR2 is YNFKEQ in the germline V gene. The CDR3 extends over 14 amino acids. Noted time point: persistent/refractory GD, antithyroid drugs over 5 years with positive TRAb. After RNA was extracted from PBMCs, the TCR library was made from it.

This TCR was sampled from a female donor with Graves disease. V usage is TRBV4-2 and J usage is TRBJ2-7; D gene unclear. The material sequenced was peripheral blood mononuclear cells (PBMCs), taken when the disease was refractory, from a patient treated with antithyroid drugs. CDR3 coding DNA: TGTGCCAGCAGCCAAGATAAAGGCAACGACGAGCAGTACTTC. Translation: CASSQDKGNDEQYF.